This T cell receptor (beta chain) was identified in a study of post-analysis software for immune sequencing data. About the research overall: The study covered relapsing-remitting, secondary progressive and progressive-relapsing courses of multiple sclerosis.

Unique molecular identifiers were present in the TCR beta cDNA libraries. TCRdb re-analysed the PCR reads in MiXCR, keeping a single row per CDR3 protein. The repertoire holds around 710,000 distinct CDR3 sequences, with around 46% as singletons. Study results and limitations: Patients with multiple sclerosis recorded significantly lower normalized Chao1 diversity than controls, the study found. Among 5 or 6 TRBV segments more frequent in patients than controls were TRBV5-6, TRBV5-1 and TRBV20-1.

A note on this clonotype: Its specificity is unknown.

Germline V lookup: CDR1 SGHTA, CDR2 FQGNSA. CDR3 length: 16 residues. V lost 5 bases and J 0 bases, leaving 11 bases between the germline ends. The sample comprised blood. This TCR was recovered from a girl aged 5 to 17 with multiple sclerosis. The V gene is TRBV7-2, the J gene TRBJ2-6; D remains ambiguous. The CDR3 here is CASSPRLVSGANVLTF. CDR3 coding DNA: TGTGCCAGCAGCCCGCGACTGGTCTCTGGGGCCAACGTCCTGACTTTC.